A selection of T cell receptor beta chains follows, all from one sample in a study of cytomegalovirus exposure and HLA in healthy donors. Some clones are missing from TCRdb's copy, which holds only in-frame ones; the method was immunoSEQ multiplex PCR. The repertoire holds 200,000 to 300,000 clones, with 75% to 85% as singletons. The sample was PBMCs. These receptors all stem from an older woman in good health and CMV-seropositive. The CDR3 runs from the conserved cysteine through the conserved F or W. Fields, in order: V gene, J gene, D gene, clone size, CDR3 DNA, CDR3 protein. D genes are given only for firm matches. Not all rows give a size; the values are once, few, many and, for expanded clones, a class.

v_gene: TRBV9; j_gene: TRBJ2-2; d_gene: TRBD2; abundance: .; CDR3nt: TGTGCCAGCAGCGTAAGAAGCGGGAGGGTAACCGGGGAGCTGTTTTTT; CDR3aa: CASSVRSGRVTGELFF
v_gene: TRBV18; j_gene: TRBJ1-2; d_gene: .; abundance: .; CDR3nt: TGTGCCAGCTCACCATCTTACGGTGGTTATGGCTACACCTTC; CDR3aa: CASSPSYGGYGYTF
v_gene: TRBV2; j_gene: TRBJ2-4; d_gene: .; abundance: once; CDR3nt: TGTGCCAGCAGTGATGGGCTAAGGAAGGACATTCAGTACTTC; CDR3aa: CASSDGLRKDIQYF
v_gene: TRBV11-2; j_gene: TRBJ2-7; d_gene: .; abundance: few; CDR3nt: TGTGCCACCACCCCCGGGGACACTGAAGGCTACGAGCAGTACTTC; CDR3aa: CATTPGDTEGYEQYF
v_gene: TRBV25-1; j_gene: TRBJ1-2; d_gene: TRBD1; abundance: .; CDR3nt: TGTGCCAGCAGTGGAGGAGACAGGGGGGTCTCTGGCTACACCTTC; CDR3aa: CASSGGDRGVSGYTF
v_gene: TRBV21-1; j_gene: TRBJ2-5; d_gene: .; abundance: .; CDR3nt: TGTGCCAGCAGCATTAGGAGGACCCAAGAGACCCAGTACTTC; CDR3aa: CASSIRRTQETQYF
v_gene: TRBV9; j_gene: TRBJ1-2; d_gene: .; abundance: .; CDR3nt: TGTGCCAGCAGCGGGGAAGGACGGGGGGGCGGCTATGGCTACACCTTC; CDR3aa: CASSGEGRGGGYGYTF
v_gene: TRBV7-2; j_gene: TRBJ2-4; d_gene: TRBD1; abundance: few; CDR3nt: TGTGCCAGCGGCCGGGACAGGGTCAACATTCAGTACTTC; CDR3aa: CASGRDRVNIQYF
v_gene: TRBV7-9; j_gene: TRBJ1-3; d_gene: TRBD1; abundance: .; CDR3nt: TGTGCCAGCAGCTTACGGACAGGACGATACTCTGGAAACACCATATATTTT; CDR3aa: CASSLRTGRYSGNTIYF
v_gene: TRBV28; j_gene: TRBJ1-1; d_gene: .; abundance: .; CDR3nt: TGTGCCAGCAGCCTTACGGGGGGGAGCACTGAAGCTTTCTTT; CDR3aa: CASSLTGGSTEAFF
v_gene: TRBV6-5; j_gene: TRBJ1-1; d_gene: .; abundance: few; CDR3nt: TGTGCCAGCAGTTACCGGGGGGAAGCTTTCTTT; CDR3aa: CASSYRGEAFF
v_gene: TRBV6-6; j_gene: TRBJ2-5; d_gene: TRBD2; abundance: .; CDR3nt: TGTGCCAGCAGTTACTCTAGCGGGAGACCGGAGACCCAGTACTTC; CDR3aa: CASSYSSGRPETQYF
v_gene: TRBV12-5; j_gene: TRBJ2-7; d_gene: .; abundance: .; CDR3nt: TGTGCTAGTGGTTTGGCCGGGACATCGGCCGAGCAGTACTTC; CDR3aa: CASGLAGTSAEQYF
v_gene: TRBV28; j_gene: TRBJ2-2; d_gene: TRBD2; abundance: .; CDR3nt: TGTGCCAGCAGTTACGGACTAGCGGAAGATACAAACACCGGGGAGCTGTTTTTT; CDR3aa: CASSYGLAEDTNTGELFF
v_gene: TRBV15; j_gene: TRBJ1-6; d_gene: .; abundance: .; CDR3nt: TGTGCCACCAGCGCACAGATTGATTCACCCCTCCACTTT; CDR3aa: CATSAQIDSPLHF
v_gene: TRBV19; j_gene: TRBJ2-7; d_gene: TRBD1; abundance: .; CDR3nt: TGTGCCAGTAGTCCCCAGACAGGGCCCGAGCAGTACTTC; CDR3aa: CASSPQTGPEQYF
v_gene: TRBV5-6; j_gene: TRBJ2-7; d_gene: .; abundance: .; CDR3nt: TGTGCCAGCAGCTTGGGACAGATAGGCTACGAGCAGTACTTC; CDR3aa: CASSLGQIGYEQYF
v_gene: TRBV15; j_gene: TRBJ2-1; d_gene: TRBD2; abundance: .; CDR3nt: TGTGCCACCAGCAGAGATAGGACTAGCGGGGGTGAGCAGTTCTTC; CDR3aa: CATSRDRTSGGEQFF
v_gene: TRBV7-3; j_gene: TRBJ1-2; d_gene: .; abundance: .; CDR3nt: TGTGCCAGCAGCAGGGACAACAACTATGGCTACACCTTC; CDR3aa: CASSRDNNYGYTF
v_gene: TRBV15; j_gene: TRBJ2-3; d_gene: TRBD1; abundance: few; CDR3nt: TGTGCCACCAGCAGAGGGGACAGGGGAATAGATACGCAGTATTTT; CDR3aa: CATSRGDRGIDTQYF
v_gene: TRBV6-5; j_gene: TRBJ1-5; d_gene: TRBD1; abundance: .; CDR3nt: TGTGCCAGCAGTCCCGGGACAGGGGGCCGACAGCCCCAGCATTTT; CDR3aa: CASSPGTGGRQPQHF
v_gene: TRBV2; j_gene: TRBJ2-5; d_gene: TRBD1; abundance: few; CDR3nt: TGTGCCAGCAGAGAACAGGGGGCCTACGGAGAGACCCAGTACTTC; CDR3aa: CASREQGAYGETQYF
v_gene: TRBV27; j_gene: TRBJ2-6; d_gene: TRBD1; abundance: .; CDR3nt: TGTGCCAGCAGTCCGGGACAGCTCTTCTCTGGGGCCAACGTCCTGACTTTC; CDR3aa: CASSPGQLFSGANVLTF
v_gene: TRBV27; j_gene: TRBJ2-3; d_gene: .; abundance: .; CDR3nt: TGTGCCAGCAGTCAACCACAGCTATCGGCAGATACGCAGTATTTT; CDR3aa: CASSQPQLSADTQYF
v_gene: TRBV30; j_gene: TRBJ2-2; d_gene: TRBD1; abundance: .; CDR3nt: TGTGCCTGGGGGGGAGAACAGGGGATTTGCACCGGGGAGCTGTTTTTT; CDR3aa: CAWGGEQGICTGELFF
v_gene: TRBV7-8; j_gene: TRBJ2-1; d_gene: .; abundance: .; CDR3nt: TGTGCCAGCAGCTTTTCCCGAGCGCCGACCTACAATGAGCAGTTCTTC; CDR3aa: CASSFSRAPTYNEQFF
v_gene: TRBV6-1; j_gene: TRBJ2-7; d_gene: .; abundance: .; CDR3nt: TGTGCCAGCAGTGACCGGGGCGGGATCGAGCAGTACTTC; CDR3aa: CASSDRGGIEQYF
v_gene: TRBV10-2; j_gene: TRBJ1-1; d_gene: .; abundance: .; CDR3nt: TGCGCCAGCAGGGCCAACAGATCTCCCACTGAAGCTTTCTTT; CDR3aa: CASRANRSPTEAFF
v_gene: TRBV20-1; j_gene: TRBJ2-1; d_gene: .; abundance: .; CDR3nt: TGCAGTGCTAGCCGGGGAAGTGAGCAGTTCTTC; CDR3aa: CSASRGSEQFF
v_gene: TRBV5-1; j_gene: TRBJ2-7; d_gene: TRBD1; abundance: .; CDR3nt: TGCGCCAGCAGCTTGGTTGCAGGGGGACCCTACGAGCAGTACTTC; CDR3aa: CASSLVAGGPYEQYF
v_gene: TRBV6-5; j_gene: TRBJ1-2; d_gene: .; abundance: once; CDR3nt: TGTGCCAGCAGTTACGGGGGGGGGAACTATGGCTACACCTTC; CDR3aa: CASSYGGGNYGYTF
v_gene: TRBV6-1; j_gene: TRBJ2-1; d_gene: .; abundance: .; CDR3nt: TGTGCCAGCAGTGAAATAGCAAGGGGTGAGCAGTTCTTC; CDR3aa: CASSEIARGEQFF
v_gene: TRBV27; j_gene: TRBJ2-7; d_gene: .; abundance: .; CDR3nt: TGTGCCAGCAGTCCCTCTCGAGGGATCCTCTCCTACGAGCAGTACTTC; CDR3aa: CASSPSRGILSYEQYF
v_gene: TRBV6-5; j_gene: TRBJ1-1; d_gene: TRBD1; abundance: .; CDR3nt: TGTGCCAGCAGTTCTGGGACAGGGGGGCACACTGAAGCTTTCTTT; CDR3aa: CASSSGTGGHTEAFF
v_gene: TRBV5-5; j_gene: TRBJ1-1; d_gene: .; abundance: .; CDR3nt: TGTGCCAGCACCTCACAGGCCTTGAACACTGAAGCTTTCTTT; CDR3aa: CASTSQALNTEAFF
v_gene: TRBV2; j_gene: TRBJ2-7; d_gene: .; abundance: few; CDR3nt: TGTGCCAGCAGTGCTTCGCGGAGCGGGCTAGGTGAGCAGTACTTC; CDR3aa: CASSASRSGLGEQYF
v_gene: TRBV5-8; j_gene: TRBJ2-3; d_gene: TRBD2; abundance: .; CDR3nt: TGTGCCAGCAGCCCTGGACTAGCGAAGGATACGCAGTATTTT; CDR3aa: CASSPGLAKDTQYF
v_gene: TRBV30; j_gene: TRBJ1-2; d_gene: .; abundance: few; CDR3nt: TGTGCCTGGAGTAACTTGAATGGCTACACCTTC; CDR3aa: CAWSNLNGYTF
v_gene: TRBV29-1; j_gene: TRBJ2-7; d_gene: TRBD1; abundance: .; CDR3nt: TGCAGCGTTAAGACAGGGATATCCTACGAGCAGTACTTC; CDR3aa: CSVKTGISYEQYF
v_gene: TRBV6-6; j_gene: TRBJ2-7; d_gene: .; abundance: .; CDR3nt: TGTGCCAGCAGTTACGACGGGACACCGGACCAGCAGTACTTC; CDR3aa: CASSYDGTPDQQYF
v_gene: TRBV5-6; j_gene: TRBJ2-5; d_gene: TRBD2; abundance: .; CDR3nt: TGTGCCAGCAGCCAGGGACTAGTGTTGGGAGAGACCCAGTACTTC; CDR3aa: CASSQGLVLGETQYF
v_gene: TRBV5-1; j_gene: TRBJ2-5; d_gene: .; abundance: .; CDR3nt: TGCGCCAGCAGCTTGGACCAGGTCCAAGAGACCCAGTACTTC; CDR3aa: CASSLDQVQETQYF
v_gene: TRBV11-2; j_gene: TRBJ2-1; d_gene: .; abundance: .; CDR3nt: TGTGCCAGCAGCTCCTCTGACAGCTCCTACAATGAGCAGTTCTTC; CDR3aa: CASSSSDSSYNEQFF
v_gene: TRBV29-1; j_gene: TRBJ1-4; d_gene: TRBD1; abundance: .; CDR3nt: TGCAGCGTTGTCGACAGGGGGTTAAATGAAAAACTGTTTTTT; CDR3aa: CSVVDRGLNEKLFF
v_gene: TRBV4-1; j_gene: TRBJ2-7; d_gene: .; abundance: .; CDR3nt: TGCGCCAGCAGCCAAGCGGGTCAGGGATTGTCGACCTACGAGCAGTACTTC; CDR3aa: CASSQAGQGLSTYEQYF
v_gene: TRBV27; j_gene: TRBJ2-7; d_gene: .; abundance: .; CDR3nt: TGTGCCAGCAGCGCGCGGGACTTTACCTACGAGCAGTACTTC; CDR3aa: CASSARDFTYEQYF
v_gene: TRBV6-5; j_gene: TRBJ2-1; d_gene: .; abundance: .; CDR3nt: TGTGCCAGCAGTTACTCGGAGGGCCGAACGAATGAGCAGTTCTTC; CDR3aa: CASSYSEGRTNEQFF
v_gene: TRBV27; j_gene: TRBJ1-2; d_gene: TRBD1; abundance: .; CDR3nt: TGTGCCAGCAGTTCCCCTCCGACAGGGTTAAATGGCTACACCTTC; CDR3aa: CASSSPPTGLNGYTF
v_gene: TRBV15; j_gene: TRBJ2-2; d_gene: TRBD2; abundance: once; CDR3nt: TGTGCCACCAGACCTGGGGGGGGGTCCGGGGAGCTGTTTTTT; CDR3aa: CATRPGGGSGELFF
v_gene: TRBV2; j_gene: TRBJ2-4; d_gene: TRBD1; abundance: .; CDR3nt: TGTGCCAGCAGTGGGGACAGGGGAGGAGGCATTCAGTACTTC; CDR3aa: CASSGDRGGGIQYF
v_gene: TRBV18; j_gene: TRBJ2-7; d_gene: TRBD2; abundance: .; CDR3nt: TGTGCCAGCTCACCACCGGGGGGGAGGGTCGAGCAGTACTTC; CDR3aa: CASSPPGGRVEQYF